This TCR beta chain came from a study of vaccination effects on CD4 cells after COVID-19. Profiling relied on immunoSEQ multiplex PCR, and the TCRdb table lists in-frame clones only, not all of them. This repertoire shows 12,000 to 15,000 clones, around 80% found once; its top ten account for under 20%. By frequency in the sample, this clone is medium-sized (0.01 to 0.1%). Its target is not known. Before any sequencing was done, the ViraFEST assay used viral peptide pools to expand antigen-specific CD4+ T cells. Having been cultured for roughly 9 days, the cells underwent CD4+ T cell isolation. By PCR, the person was confirmed to have had SARS-CoV-2 infection between March and December 2020. The cohort was immunized with two doses of either the BNT162b2 or mRNA-1273 vaccine. Wells of more than 1.5 million PBMC each were grown with 10 IU/ml IL-2 and roughly 9.9 ug/ml peptides. Trimming removed 0 bases from V and 7 bases from J; junction bases left unmatched: 7. The CDR3 length is 15 residues. Per the germline V gene, CDR1 is ENHRY and CDR2 is SYGVKD.

The gene calls are TRBV10-3 and TRBJ1-2; the match to TRBD1 covers 8 bases. Specimen: CD4+ T cells from PBMCs cultured with SARS-CoV-2 spike peptides, collected after COVID-19 vaccination. The TCR was taken from a human donor who had a prior SARS-CoV-2 infection. DNA of the CDR3: TGTGCCATCAGTGAGTCGGCAGGGGGCCTGCGTGGCTACACCTTC. Translation gives CAISESAGGLRGYTF.